A selection of T cell receptor beta chains follows, all from one sample in a study of cytomegalovirus exposure and HLA in healthy donors. TCRdb's table, derived via immunoSEQ multiplex PCR, lists solely in-frame clones and lacks some. The sample lists 95,000 to 150,000 clones, approximately 67% occurring once. The sequenced sample was PBMCs. The receptor source for this set is a man younger than 35 in good health and CMV-seronegative. The CDR3 runs from the conserved cysteine through the conserved F or W. D genes are given only for firm matches. Only part of the rows carry a size: once, few, many, or a class if the clone is expanded.

j_call,clone_size,d_call,v_call,cdr3_nt,cdr3_aa
TRBJ2-6,-,-,TRBV21-1,TGTGCCAGCAGCACCGGGGTCTCTGGGGCCAACGTCCTGACTTTC,CASSTGVSGANVLTF
TRBJ2-7,-,TRBD2,TRBV6-4,TGTGCCAGCAGTGACCGGACTAGCGGATCCTACGAGCAGTACTTC,CASSDRTSGSYEQYF
TRBJ1-2,-,-,TRBV5-6,TGTGCCAGCAGCTTTGCGGGGGCCAGCCGCGGCTACACCTTC,CASSFAGASRGYTF
TRBJ1-1,-,-,TRBV2,TGTTCCAGCAGTGAGCGGGCAGATAGGAACACTGAAGCTTTCTTT,CSSSERADRNTEAFF
TRBJ2-3,-,-,TRBV27,TGTGCCAGCAGTCCGTCTCTAGCGACTAGCACAGATACGCAGTATTTT,CASSPSLATSTDTQYF
TRBJ2-7,-,-,TRBV28,TGTGCCAGCACCTTGTGGGGGCGAGGGCCCTACGAGCAGTACTTC,CASTLWGRGPYEQYF
TRBJ2-7,-,-,TRBV6-6,TGTGCCAGCAGCACAAACAGGGCTCCGTACGAGCAGTACTTC,CASSTNRAPYEQYF
TRBJ1-1,-,TRBD1,TRBV10-3,TGTGCCATCAGTGAGTGGGACAGGGGGGGGACTGAAGCTTTCTTT,CAISEWDRGGTEAFF
TRBJ2-7,few,TRBD2,TRBV5-1,TGCGCCAGCAGCTGGACTAGCGGTAGCTCCTACGAGCAGTACTTC,CASSWTSGSSYEQYF
TRBJ1-5,few,-,TRBV4-1,TGCGCCAGCAGCCAAGGCGCTTTGGAGCCCCAGCATTTT,CASSQGALEPQHF
TRBJ1-3,-,-,TRBV19,TGTGCCAGTACTTACGCCCGACCAGGGGAACCGGATGGAAACACCATATATTTT,CASTYARPGEPDGNTIYF
TRBJ1-1,few,-,TRBV5-1,TGCGCCAGCAGACTAGACATGGTTGGGAACACTGAAGCTTTCTTT,CASRLDMVGNTEAFF